Following are 18 T cell receptor beta chains from one sample sequenced in a study of blood T cells in healthy people across ages. Sample-barcoded 5' priming and a J-beta primer mix drove a second PCR of roughly 7 to 11 cycles. One entry per CDR3 protein, called by TCRdb with MiXCR from the 5' RACE reads. Here the sample spans more than 900,000 distinct CDR3 sequences, roughly a quarter being singletons. The sample also formed part of further work on T cells of mothers and their children.

Sequencing was carried out using blood. Every receptor here comes from a girl aged 2-15 years in good health.

Turning to this clonotype: A clone one base away is much larger, so this may be a read error. This chain joins TRBV6-4 and TRBJ2-7; either TRBD1 or TRBD2 may fit D (5 bases each). Germline loops: CDR1 MRHNA, CDR2 SNTAGT. The CDR3 totals 15 residues. CDR3 region: CASCESFGASYEQYF. In DNA, the CDR3 is TGTGCCAGCTGTGAAAGTTTCGGGGCTTCCTACGAGCAGTACTTC.

This clonotype was seen more than once but under ten times. The V call is TRBV6-5, the J call TRBJ1-1; D possibly corresponds to TRBD1 (5 bases). This CDR3 comprises 15 residues. Trimming left V 5 bases short and J 7 bases short, with 20 bases between. The germline V gene encodes CDR1 MNHEY and CDR2 SVGAGI. In nucleotides, the CDR3 is TGTGCCAGCAGTCTTACAGGCTCGAGTGGTGATGAAGCTTTCTTT. As protein: CASSLTGSSGDEAFF.

V gene TRBV20-1 combines with J gene TRBJ2-1, with TRBD2 matching 9 bases. V was clipped by 7 bases and J by 0 bases; unmatched bases: 7. From germline, CDR1 is DFQATT and CDR2 SNEGSKA (reference sequence). The CDR3 consists of 15 residues. CDR3 amino acids: CSGTSGGPSYNEQFF. CDR3 sequence (DNA): TGCAGTGGGACCAGCGGGGGGCCCTCCTACAATGAGCAGTTCTTC.

J is TRBJ2-2 and V is TRBV14; D is possibly TRBD1 or TRBD2 (6 bases each). Trimming left V 0 bases short and J 6 bases short, with 20 bases between. Germline assignment: CDR1 SGHDN and CDR2 FVKESK. The CDR3 contains 18 residues. The CDR3 nucleotides read TGTGCCAGCAGCCAAGATTTCCCGGGGGCGCAGGGATCCGGGGAGCTGTTTTTT. It codes for CASSQDFPGAQGSGELFF.

The genes are TRBV15 and TRBJ2-2, with D possibly called TRBD1 or TRBD2 (5 bases each). The germline CDR1 and CDR2 sequences are LNHNV and YYDKDF (reference sequence). V was trimmed by 0 bases and J by 7 bases, leaving 24 bases between them. The CDR3 covers 19 residues. CDR3 amino acids: CATSRDPHRAEGKGGELFF. Written as DNA, the CDR3 is TGTGCCACCAGCAGAGATCCCCACCGGGCCGAGGGGAAAGGCGGGGAGCTGTTTTTT. The whole variable domain, filled in from reference TRBV15 and TRBJ2-2, reads DAMVIQNPRYQVTQFGKPVTLSCSQTLNHNVMYWYQQKSSQAPKLLFHYYDKDFNNEADTPDNFQSRRPNTSFCFLDIRSPGLGDTAMYLCATSRDPHRAEGKGGELFFGEGSRLTVL.

This rearrangement joins TRBV20-1 to TRBJ2-6; D call uncertain. Germline loops: CDR1 DFQATT, CDR2 SNEGSKA (reference sequence). CDR3 length: 14 amino acids. V dropped 2 bases and J dropped 0 bases, with 5 bases sitting between them. CDR3 in DNA: TGCAGTGCTAGAACCCACTCTGGGGCCAACGTCCTGACTTTC. Encoded protein: CSARTHSGANVLTF.

V is TRBV20-1 and J is TRBJ2-7, with D perhaps being TRBD1 or TRBD2 (5 bases each). The V end lost 0 bases, the J end lost 3 bases, and 6 bases lay between the germline ends. This CDR3 spans 12 amino acids. Looked up from germline, CDR1 is DFQATT and CDR2 is SNEGSKA (reference sequence). CDR3 bases: TGCAGTGCTAGAGAGAGGGGCTACGAGCAGTACTTC. Translating it yields CSARERGYEQYF.

The table lists this clonotype with a few counts. The missing conserved phenylalanine or tryptophan at the end of this CDR3 makes a read error likely. The chain recombines TRBV19 with TRBJ2-5; the match to TRBD1 covers 7 bases. Per germline, CDR1 LNHDA and CDR2 SQIVND (reference sequence). The length of the CDR3 is 16 residues. Trimming cost V 4 bases and J 2 bases; bases outside gene matches: 10. CDR3 amino acids: CASSKVGTVTQETQYL. Here the CDR3 DNA reads TGTGCCAGTAGTAAGGTCGGGACAGTTACGCAAGAGACCCAGTACCTC.

The sample holds a few counts of this clonotype. The rearrangement uses TRBV25-1 and TRBJ1-4; maybe TRBD1 (6 bases). The CDR3 loop spans 16 amino acids. V was shortened by 1 base and J by 5 bases, with 14 bases between the two germline ends. Germline V gene lookup returns CDR1 MGHDK and CDR2 SYGVNS. In nucleotides, the CDR3 is TGTGCCAGCAGTGAATTAATAGGACAGATAAATGAAAAACTGTTTTTT. Amino acid sequence: CASSELIGQINEKLFF. The full variable domain, in which reference TRBV25-1 and TRBJ1-4 provide the parts outside the CDR3, is EADIYQTPRYLVIGTGKKITLECSQTMGHDKMYWYQQDPGMELHLIHYSYGVNSTEKGDLSSESTVSRIRTEHFPLTLESARPSHTSQYLCASSELIGQINEKLFFGSGTQLSVL.

This clonotype occurred a few times. The chain carries TRBV11-3 and TRBJ2-4; maybe TRBD1 (6 bases). The CDR3 is made up of 15 amino acids. Germline V CDR1 and CDR2: SGHNT, YENEEA. Trimming cost V 0 bases and J 3 bases, with 9 bases left between them. The CDR3 region has the DNA TGTGCCAGCAGCTTAGAACGAGGGGGCAAAAACATTCAGTACTTC. This translates into CASSLERGGKNIQYF.

This clonotype was detected once. J is TRBJ2-3 and V is TRBV10-3; 11 bases are a match to TRBD2. In germline, CDR1 is ENHRY, CDR2 SYGVKD. J lost 0 bases, V lost 5 bases, and 7 bases had no gene match. The CDR3 sequence is 17 residues long. The CDR3 DNA sequence: TGTGCCATCAGTCTAACGACTAGCGGGACTAGCACAGATACGCAGTATTTT. It translates to CAISLTTSGTSTDTQYF.

Remarks on this clonotype: Germline is not matched at one junction end, which may reflect a read error. The chain has TRBV29-1 and TRBJ2-5, with 8 bases fitting TRBD1. The assigned J gene may be wrong: the sequence end matches TRBJ2-7 better. The CDR3 runs to 13 residues. The germline gives CDR1 SQVTM, CDR2 ANQGSEA. CDR3 region: CGVGTGYTYEQYF. The CDR3, as DNA: TGCGGCGTCGGGACAGGTTATACCTACGAGCAGTACTTC.

The genes are TRBV6-6 and TRBJ2-1; 7 bases are a match to TRBD2. The trim removed 9 bases at V and 10 bases at J, leaving 15 bases unmatched. The CDR3 is 14 residues long. Germline V gene sequence: CDR1 MNHNY, CDR2 SVGAGI (reference sequence). The DNA of the CDR3 is TGTGCCAGTAGTCCCAGGGCGAGTAGCGGGGAGCAGTTCTTC. Translating gives CASSPRASSGEQFF.

This clonotype has only a few counts. The chain joins TRBV28 to TRBJ2-3; D unresolved. The ends were cut back, 6 bases at V and 7 bases at J, with 8 bases in the middle. The CDR3 loop spans 11 amino acids. Per germline, CDR1 MDHEN and CDR2 SYDVKM. For the CDR3, the DNA is TGTGCCAGCAGCCAAGCCAATACGCAGTATTTT. It is translated as CASSQANTQYF.

This clonotype was detected only a few times. The chain uses TRBV7-6 and TRBJ1-4; D call uncertain. The CDR3 totals 15 residues. The germline V gene encodes CDR1 SGHVS and CDR2 FNYEAQ. V was pared by 1 base and J by 4 bases, with 10 bases between. This CDR3 is CASSLETAFNEKLFF. The CDR3 region has the DNA TGTGCCAGCAGCTTAGAAACAGCCTTTAATGAAAAACTGTTTTTT.

CDR3 coding DNA: TGTGCCAGCAGCTCCGTGGACAGGGGAGCCAAAAACATTCAGTACTTC. It yields the protein CASSSVDRGAKNIQYF. The J gene is TRBJ2-4, the V gene TRBV7-2, with 9 bases identical to TRBD1. CDR3 length equals 16 residues. Unmatched junction bases numbered 4, after V lost 4 bases and J lost 0 bases. CDR1 and CDR2 from the germline V gene are SGHTA and FQGNSA.

This clonotype was seen only a few times. The chain links TRBV29-1 to TRBJ1-2, with D unclear. Germline loops: CDR1 SQVTM, CDR2 ANQGSEA. The CDR3 covers 14 residues. V lost 6 bases, J lost 6 bases, and 20 bases lay in between. CDR3 nucleotides: TGCAGCGTCCGTTTGGGTCTCCAAAATGATGGCTACACCTTC. Its translation is CSVRLGLQNDGYTF.

The chain has TRBV9 and TRBJ2-5, with 10 bases lining up with TRBD2. The tail of the sequence fits TRBJ2-1 better, so the J call may be wrong. CDR1 and CDR2 (germline): SGDLS, YYNGEE. CDR3 size: 16 residues. Here the CDR3 DNA reads TGTGCCAGCAGCGATAAGAGGCGAGCGGGAGGGAAGGAGCAGTTCTTC. Its protein is CASSDKRRAGGKEQFF.